This record concerns one T cell receptor beta chain sequence. V lost 0 bases and J lost 5, with 7 bases in between. This CDR3 has 13 amino acids. CDR1 and CDR2 (germline): SGHAT, FQNNGV. The data derive from a study of T cells after posttransplantation cyclophosphamide. The repertoire was sequenced with immunoSEQ multiplex PCR; TCRdb's copy has only in-frame clones and lacks some. The repertoire consists of 5,000 or so clones, with over 70% occurring once and the leading ten covering 34%. Cyclophosphamide on days +3 and +4 followed busulfan-fludarabine conditioning and a marrow graft. The clonotype originates from a male patient aged 60 to 75 who received an allogeneic stem cell transplant from an unrelated donor, was CMV-positive, and had no GVHD. Some T cells may have originated in the graft donor. Sequenced material: PBMCs, taken after allogeneic stem cell transplant with posttransplant cyclophosphamide. The chain recombines TRBV11-2 with TRBJ2-5; weak D call: TRBD2 (5 bases). The CDR3 spells CASSLERGETQYF. DNA of the CDR3: TGTGCCAGCAGCTTAGAAAGAGGGGAGACCCAGTACTTC.